The present entry profiles one T cell receptor beta chain with its context. These data originate in a study of technical replicates of blood from several donors. This CDR3 has 15 residues. In germline, CDR1 is MNHEY, CDR2 SMNVEV (reference sequence). Trimming cost V 10 bases and J 8 bases; bases outside gene matches: 12. Sequencing was performed with immunoSEQ multiplex PCR; in TCRdb, only in-frame clones are kept and a portion is missing. The sample consists of about 50,000 clones, around 96% of them appearing once. J is TRBJ2-1 and V is TRBV27, with TRBD1 identical over 12 bases. Sequencing was done on a sample of T cells isolated from PBMCs. The origin of this receptor is a human donor in good health. This CDR3 reads CAIPTGTGGTHEQFF. Here the CDR3 DNA reads TGTGCCATCCCGACCGGGACAGGGGGCACACATGAGCAGTTCTTC.